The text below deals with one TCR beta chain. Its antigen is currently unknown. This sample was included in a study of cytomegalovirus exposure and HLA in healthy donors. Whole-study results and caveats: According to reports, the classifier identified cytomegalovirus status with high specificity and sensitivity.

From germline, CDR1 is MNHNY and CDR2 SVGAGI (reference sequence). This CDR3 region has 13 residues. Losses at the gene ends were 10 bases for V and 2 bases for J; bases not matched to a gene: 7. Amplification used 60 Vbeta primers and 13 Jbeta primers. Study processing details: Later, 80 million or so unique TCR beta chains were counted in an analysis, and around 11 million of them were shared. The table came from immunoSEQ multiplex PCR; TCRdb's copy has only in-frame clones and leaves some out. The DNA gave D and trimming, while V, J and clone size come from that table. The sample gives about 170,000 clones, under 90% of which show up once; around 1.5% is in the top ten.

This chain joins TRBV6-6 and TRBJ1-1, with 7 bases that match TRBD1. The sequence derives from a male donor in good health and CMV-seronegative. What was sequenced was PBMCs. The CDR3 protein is CATKGQANTEAFF. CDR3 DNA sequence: TGTGCCACGAAAGGACAGGCAAACACTGAAGCTTTCTTT.